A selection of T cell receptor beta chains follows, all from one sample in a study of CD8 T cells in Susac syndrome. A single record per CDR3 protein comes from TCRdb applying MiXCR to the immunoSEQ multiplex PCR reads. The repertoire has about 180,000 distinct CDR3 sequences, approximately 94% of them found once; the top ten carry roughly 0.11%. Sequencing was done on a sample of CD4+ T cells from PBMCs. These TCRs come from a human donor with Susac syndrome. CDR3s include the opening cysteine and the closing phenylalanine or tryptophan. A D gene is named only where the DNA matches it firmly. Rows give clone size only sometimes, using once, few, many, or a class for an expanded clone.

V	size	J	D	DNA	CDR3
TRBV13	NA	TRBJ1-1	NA	TGTGCCAGCAGCCCAGGCAGGGGACATAACACTGAAGCTTTCTTT	CASSPGRGHNTEAFF
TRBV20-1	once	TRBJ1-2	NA	TGCAGTGCTAGACCCCAGGGAACTAACTATGGCTACACCTTC	CSARPQGTNYGYTF
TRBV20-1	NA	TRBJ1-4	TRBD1	TGCAGTGCTGGGACAGTAACTAATGAAAAACTGTTTTTT	CSAGTVTNEKLFF
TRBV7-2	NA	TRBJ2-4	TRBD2	TGTGCCAGCAGCCCCCAACTAGCGGGGAATAACATTCAGTACTTC	CASSPQLAGNNIQYF
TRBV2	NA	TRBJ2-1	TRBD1	TGTGCCAGCAGTGAAGGAGGGGGCGGTGAGCAGTTCTTC	CASSEGGGGEQFF
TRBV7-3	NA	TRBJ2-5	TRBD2	TGTGCCAGCAGCAAGACCCCCTACGGCGGGGGGGGGCAAGAGACCCAGTACTTC	CASSKTPYGGGGQETQYF
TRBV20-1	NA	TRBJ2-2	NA	TGCAGTGCAAGAGACAGCCTTTTGGTCGCCGGGGAGCTGTTTTTT	CSARDSLLVAGELFF
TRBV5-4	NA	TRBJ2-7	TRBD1	TGTGCCAGCAGCGGACAGGGGGAGGCCTACGAGCAGTACTTC	CASSGQGEAYEQYF
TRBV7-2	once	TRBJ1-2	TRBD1	TGTGCCAGCAGCGCCTCGTGGGGACAGGGCGCCTATGGCTACACCTTC	CASSASWGQGAYGYTF
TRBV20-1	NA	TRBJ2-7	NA	TGCAGTGCTAGAGAGGGGGTTACGGGGCTGCAGTACTTC	CSAREGVTGLQYF
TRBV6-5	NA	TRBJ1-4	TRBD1	TGTGCCAGCAGCCAGATTACAGGGGGCGAAAAACTGTTTTTT	CASSQITGGEKLFF
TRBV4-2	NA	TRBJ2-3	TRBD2	TGTGCCAGCACAACGAACCTACTAGCGAGCACAGATACGCAGTATTTT	CASTTNLLASTDTQYF
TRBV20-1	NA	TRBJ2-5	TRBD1	TGCAGTGCTTGGACAGGGGAGACCCAGTACTTC	CSAWTGETQYF
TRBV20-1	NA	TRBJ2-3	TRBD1	TGCAGTGCTAGAGACAGGGGGCGGGCAGATACGCAGTATTTT	CSARDRGRADTQYF
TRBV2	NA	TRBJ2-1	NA	TGTGCCAGCAGTGAATGGCTGACTACCCGGGGCGAGCAGTTCTTC	CASSEWLTTRGEQFF
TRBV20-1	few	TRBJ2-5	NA	TGCAGTGCTAGAGATTTGAAAGGGGGTGGCCAAGAGACCCAGTACTTC	CSARDLKGGGQETQYF
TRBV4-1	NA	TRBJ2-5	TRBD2	TGCGCCAGCAGCCAAGAATGGGCTAGCGGGGATCTCCAGTACTTC	CASSQEWASGDLQYF
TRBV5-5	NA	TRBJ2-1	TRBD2	TGTGCCAGCAGCCCGCGGGGGGGGAGCTCCTACAATGAGCAGTTCTTC	CASSPRGGSSYNEQFF
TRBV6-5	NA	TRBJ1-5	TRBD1	TGTGCCAGCAGTTACAGGGACAGGGGTAGTCCCCAGCATTTT	CASSYRDRGSPQHF
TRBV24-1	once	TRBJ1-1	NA	TGTGCCACCAGTCTCCGCAACACTGAAGCTTTCTTT	CATSLRNTEAFF
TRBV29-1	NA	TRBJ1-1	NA	TGCAGCGTTGAAACAGGCGTCAACACTGAAGCTTTCTTT	CSVETGVNTEAFF
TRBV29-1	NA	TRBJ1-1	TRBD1	TGCAGCCACAGGGGGAGCACTGAAGCTTTCTTT	CSHRGSTEAFF
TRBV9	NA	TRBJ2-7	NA	TGTGCCAGCAGCGTAGCGGCGGGTGGCTACGAGCAGTACTTC	CASSVAAGGYEQYF
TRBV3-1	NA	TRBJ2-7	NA	TGTGCCAGCAGCCAAGATCCGTACGTTTTGGGGCAGTACTTC	CASSQDPYVLGQYF
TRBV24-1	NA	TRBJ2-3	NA	TGTGCCACCAGTTCCGGACTCGTCACAGATACGCAGTATTTT	CATSSGLVTDTQYF
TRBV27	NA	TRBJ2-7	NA	TGTGCCAGCAGTTCTCAAGGACCATACGAGCAGTACTTC	CASSSQGPYEQYF
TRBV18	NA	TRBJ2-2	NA	TGTGCCAGCTCACCGTCCACCGGGGAGCTGTTTTTT	CASSPSTGELFF
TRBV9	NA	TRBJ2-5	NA	TGTGCCAGCAGCGTTAGTAGGACAGCTTACCAAGAGACCCAGTACTTC	CASSVSRTAYQETQYF
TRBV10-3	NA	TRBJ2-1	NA	TGTGCCTCGGGGGACACCTCCTACAATGAGCAGTTCTTC	CASGDTSYNEQFF
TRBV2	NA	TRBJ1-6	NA	TGTGCCAGCACCAGAGAGTCCGATTCACCCCTCCACTTT	CASTRESDSPLHF
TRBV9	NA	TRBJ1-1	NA	TGTGCCAGCAGCCCCGGACGGACGAACACTGAAGCTTTCTTT	CASSPGRTNTEAFF
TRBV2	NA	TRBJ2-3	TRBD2	TGTGCCAGCAGTGGAGCTAGCGGGGGGGCCCTCGCAGATACGCAGTATTTT	CASSGASGGALADTQYF
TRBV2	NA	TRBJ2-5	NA	TGTGCCAGCACCGGGCTCGGACAGAGACAAGAGACCCAGTACTTC	CASTGLGQRQETQYF
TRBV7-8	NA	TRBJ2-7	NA	TGTGCCAGCAGCTTAGTAAGGCGTCGAGAGCAGTACTTC	CASSLVRRREQYF
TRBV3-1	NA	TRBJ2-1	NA	TGTGCCAGCAGCCAAGAGGGGATTTACAATGAGCAGTTCTTC	CASSQEGIYNEQFF
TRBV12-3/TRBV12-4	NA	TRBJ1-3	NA	TGTGCCAGCAGTTTAGCTGGGGCACAGGGAAACACCATATATTTT	CASSLAGAQGNTIYF
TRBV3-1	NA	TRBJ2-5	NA	TGTGCCAGCAGCCAAGATTCCTTTATCTCTGAGACCCAGTACTTC	CASSQDSFISETQYF
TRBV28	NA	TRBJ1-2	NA	TGTGCCAGCAGTTTGAGGGAGGGCATTTATGGCTACACCTTC	CASSLREGIYGYTF
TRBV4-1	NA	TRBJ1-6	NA	TGCGCCAGCAGCCAAGGGGCTTACAGTTCACCCCTCCACTTT	CASSQGAYSSPLHF
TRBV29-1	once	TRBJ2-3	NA	TGCAGCGTTGTACGACAAAGGGCAGGTAATACAGATACGCAGTATTTT	CSVVRQRAGNTDTQYF
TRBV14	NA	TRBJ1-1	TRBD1	TGTGCCAGCAGCCCACTCGGACAGGGGGCAGTCACTGAAGCTTTCTTT	CASSPLGQGAVTEAFF
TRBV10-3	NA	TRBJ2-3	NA	TGTGCCATCAACGCGGACGGAACAGATACGCAGTATTTT	CAINADGTDTQYF
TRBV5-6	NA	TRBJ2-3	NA	TGTGCCAGCAGCTCGAGGCCCACAGATACGCAGTATTTT	CASSSRPTDTQYF
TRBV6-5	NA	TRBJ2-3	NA	TGTGCCAGCAGTTACTCGGTGGAGAATACGCAGTATTTT	CASSYSVENTQYF
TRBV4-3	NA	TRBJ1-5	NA	TGCGCCAGCAGCCAAGATGGCAGGGAGGATCAGCCCCAGCATTTT	CASSQDGREDQPQHF
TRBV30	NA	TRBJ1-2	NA	TGTGCCTGGGCCGACACTGGCTACACCTTC	CAWADTGYTF
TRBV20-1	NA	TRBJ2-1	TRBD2	TGCAGTGCTAGAGACCAGACGGGACTAGCGGGGGGTAACAATGAGCAGTTCTTC	CSARDQTGLAGGNNEQFF
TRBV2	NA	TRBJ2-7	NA	TGTGCCAGCAGTGATAATGCAGGGTCCTACGAGCAGTACTTC	CASSDNAGSYEQYF
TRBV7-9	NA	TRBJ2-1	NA	TGTGCCAGCAGCTTAGGGGGTGACGACGTTCATATCAATGAGCAGTTCTTC	CASSLGGDDVHINEQFF
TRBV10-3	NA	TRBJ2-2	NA	TGTGCCATCAGTCCGGGGACCGGGGAGCTGTTTTTT	CAISPGTGELFF